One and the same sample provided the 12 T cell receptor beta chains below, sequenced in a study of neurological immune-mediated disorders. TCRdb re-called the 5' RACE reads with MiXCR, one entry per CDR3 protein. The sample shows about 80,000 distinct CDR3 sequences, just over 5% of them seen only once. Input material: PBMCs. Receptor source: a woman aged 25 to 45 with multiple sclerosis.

The CDR3, as DNA: TGTGCCAGCTCACCACCGAATGAGGGACAGCTCACCGGGGAGCTGTTTTTT. Its protein product is CASSPPNEGQLTGELFF. The J gene is TRBJ2-2, the V gene TRBV18; the match to TRBD1 covers 7 bases. The trim removed 0 bases at V and 4 bases at J, leaving 8 bases unmatched. Per germline, CDR1 KGHSH and CDR2 LQKENI. This CDR3 contains 17 residues.

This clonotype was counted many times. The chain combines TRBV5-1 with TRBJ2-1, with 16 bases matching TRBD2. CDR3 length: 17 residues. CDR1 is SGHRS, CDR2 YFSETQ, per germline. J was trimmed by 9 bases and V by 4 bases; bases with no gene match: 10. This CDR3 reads CASSLGTSGRALGEQFF. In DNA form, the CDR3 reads TGCGCCAGCAGCCTAGGGACTAGCGGGAGGGCCCTCGGTGAGCAGTTCTTC.

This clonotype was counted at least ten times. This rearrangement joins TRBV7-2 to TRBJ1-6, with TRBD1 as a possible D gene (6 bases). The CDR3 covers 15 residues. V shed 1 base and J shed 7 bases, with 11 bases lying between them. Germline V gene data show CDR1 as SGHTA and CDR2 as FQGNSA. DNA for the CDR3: TGTGCCAGCAGCTTAGGAACAGGGTTGAATTCACCCCTCCACTTT. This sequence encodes CASSLGTGLNSPLHF.

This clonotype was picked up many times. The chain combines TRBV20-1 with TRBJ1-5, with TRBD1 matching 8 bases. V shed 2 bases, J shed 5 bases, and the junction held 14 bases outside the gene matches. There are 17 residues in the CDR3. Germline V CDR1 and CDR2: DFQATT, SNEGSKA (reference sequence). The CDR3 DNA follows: TGCAGTGCTAGAATTACCGGGACAGGTAAAATCGATCAGCCCCAGCATTTT. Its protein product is CSARITGTGKIDQPQHF.

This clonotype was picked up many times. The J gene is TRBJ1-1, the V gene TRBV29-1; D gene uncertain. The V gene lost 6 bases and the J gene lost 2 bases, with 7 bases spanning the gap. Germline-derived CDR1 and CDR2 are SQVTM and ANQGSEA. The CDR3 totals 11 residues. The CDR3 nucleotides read TGCAGCGTGCGGTCCAACACTGAAGCTTTCTTT. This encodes CSVRSNTEAFF. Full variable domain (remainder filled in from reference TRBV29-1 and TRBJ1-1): SAVISQKPSRDICQRGTSLTIQCQVDSQVTMMFWYRQQPGQSLTLIATANQGSEATYESGFVIDKFPISRPNLTFSTLTVSNMSPEDSSIYLCSVRSNTEAFFGQGTRLTVV.

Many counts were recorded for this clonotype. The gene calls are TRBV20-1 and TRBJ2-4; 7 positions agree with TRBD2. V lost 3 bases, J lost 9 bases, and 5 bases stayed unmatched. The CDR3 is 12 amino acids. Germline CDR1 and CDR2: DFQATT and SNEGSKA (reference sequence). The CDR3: CSARSWGGIQYF. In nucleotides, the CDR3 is TGCAGTGCTAGGTCCTGGGGGGGCATTCAGTACTTC.

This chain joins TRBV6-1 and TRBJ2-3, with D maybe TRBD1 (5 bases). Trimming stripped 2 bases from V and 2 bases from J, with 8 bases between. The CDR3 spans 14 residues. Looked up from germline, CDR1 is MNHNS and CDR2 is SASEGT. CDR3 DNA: TGTGCCAGCAGTGAAATGGGGCCCACAGATACGCAGTATTTT. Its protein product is CASSEMGPTDTQYF.

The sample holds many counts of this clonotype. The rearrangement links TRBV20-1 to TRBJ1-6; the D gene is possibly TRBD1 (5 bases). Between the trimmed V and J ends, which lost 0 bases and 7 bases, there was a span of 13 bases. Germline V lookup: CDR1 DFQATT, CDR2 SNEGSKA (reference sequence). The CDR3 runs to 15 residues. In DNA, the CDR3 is TGCAGTGCTAGAGATGGGGGGGTTTCGAATTCACCCCTCCACTTT. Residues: CSARDGGVSNSPLHF.

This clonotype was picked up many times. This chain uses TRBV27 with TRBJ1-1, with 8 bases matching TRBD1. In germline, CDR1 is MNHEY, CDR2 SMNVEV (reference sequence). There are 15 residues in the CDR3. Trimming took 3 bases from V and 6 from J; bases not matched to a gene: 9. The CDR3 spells CASSFAPGGASEAFF. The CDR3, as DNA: TGTGCCAGCAGTTTTGCGCCAGGGGGCGCGTCTGAAGCTTTCTTT.

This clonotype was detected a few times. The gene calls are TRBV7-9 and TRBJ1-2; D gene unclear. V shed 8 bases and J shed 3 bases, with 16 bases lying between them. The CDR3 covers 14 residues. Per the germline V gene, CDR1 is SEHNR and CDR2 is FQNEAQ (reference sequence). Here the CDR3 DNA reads TGTGCCAGCTCCCCCCTGGGGAGGGACTATGGCTACACCTTC. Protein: CASSPLGRDYGYTF.

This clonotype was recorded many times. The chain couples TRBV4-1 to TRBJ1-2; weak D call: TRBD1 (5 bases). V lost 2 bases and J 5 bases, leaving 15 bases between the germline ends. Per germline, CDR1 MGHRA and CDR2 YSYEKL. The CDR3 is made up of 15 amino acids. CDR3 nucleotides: TGCGCCAGCAGCCAATTCCCGGCCGGGGCGTATGGCTACACCTTC. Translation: CASSQFPAGAYGYTF.

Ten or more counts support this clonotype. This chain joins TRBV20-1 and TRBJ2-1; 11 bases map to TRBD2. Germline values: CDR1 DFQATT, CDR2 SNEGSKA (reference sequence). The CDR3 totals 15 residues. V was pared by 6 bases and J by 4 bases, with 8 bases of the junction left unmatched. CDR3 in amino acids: CSASKLAGGYNEQFF. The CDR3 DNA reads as TGCAGTGCCAGTAAGCTAGCGGGAGGTTACAATGAGCAGTTCTTC.